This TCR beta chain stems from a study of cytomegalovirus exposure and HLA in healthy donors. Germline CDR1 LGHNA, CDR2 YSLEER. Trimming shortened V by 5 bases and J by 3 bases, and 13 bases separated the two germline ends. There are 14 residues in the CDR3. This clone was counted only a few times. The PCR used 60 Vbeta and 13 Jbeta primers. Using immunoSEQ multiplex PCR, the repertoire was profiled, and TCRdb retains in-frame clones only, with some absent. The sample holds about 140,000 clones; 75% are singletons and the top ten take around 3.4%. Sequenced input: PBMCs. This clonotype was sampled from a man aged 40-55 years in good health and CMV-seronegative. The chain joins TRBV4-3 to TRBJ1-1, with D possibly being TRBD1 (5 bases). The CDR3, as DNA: TGCGCCAGCAGCTTGAAGACAGCCGACACTGAAGCTTTCTTT. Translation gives CASSLKTADTEAFF.